A selection of T cell receptor beta chains follows, all from one sample in a study of blood T cells in healthy people across ages. TCRdb used MiXCR to reprocess the 5' RACE reads, holding one entry per CDR3 protein. The sample contains about 1.4 million distinct CDR3 sequences, 55% to 75% of which appear only once. The sequencing sample was made of blood. The receptors were gathered from a man younger than 35 in good health. CDR3s include the opening cysteine and the closing phenylalanine or tryptophan. D genes are given only for firm matches. The listing skips clone size in some rows; elsewhere it reads once, few, many or a size class.

V gene	clone size	D gene	J gene	CDR3 protein	CDR3 DNA
TRBV11-3	-	TRBD2	TRBJ2-3	CASSLLLAGGLDTQYF	TGTGCCAGCAGCCTATTACTAGCGGGAGGATTAGATACGCAGTATTTT
TRBV12-3/TRBV12-4	-	-	TRBJ2-1	CASSPGSDEQFF	TGTGCCAGCAGCCCCGGGTCGGATGAGCAGTTCTTC
TRBV20-1	few	-	TRBJ2-5	CSASYREETQYF	TGCAGTGCTAGCTACAGGGAGGAGACCCAGTACTTC
TRBV6-1	-	TRBD2	TRBJ2-4	CCLIPGLKKNIQYF	TGCTGCCTCATACCGGGACTAAAGAAAAACATTCAGTACTTC
TRBV10-3	-	TRBD2	TRBJ2-5	CAIGRAETQYF	TGTGCCATCGGGAGGGCGGAGACCCAGTACTTC
TRBV28	-	TRBD1	TRBJ1-5	CASNPKGDRGNQPQHF	TGTGCCAGCAATCCAAAAGGGGACAGGGGGAATCAGCCCCAGCATTTT
TRBV7-2	few	-	TRBJ2-1	CASSFGLGYNEQFF	TGTGCCAGCAGCTTTGGCTTGGGGTACAATGAGCAGTTCTTC
TRBV7-2	-	TRBD1	TRBJ1-5	CASSPRQGRQPQHF	TGTGCCAGCAGCCCAAGACAGGGCCGGCAGCCCCAGCATTTT
TRBV27	-	-	TRBJ2-1	CASSFGTPYNEQFF	TGTGCCAGCAGTTTCGGAACACCGTACAATGAGCAGTTCTTC
TRBV7-9	-	TRBD1	TRBJ1-5	CASSPDRRQPQHF	TGTGCCAGCAGCCCGGACAGGCGGCAGCCCCAGCATTTT
TRBV6-2/TRBV6-3	-	TRBD1	TRBJ1-2	CASSYYAGGANGYTF	TGTGCCAGCAGTTACTACGCAGGGGGCGCGAATGGCTACACCTTC
TRBV7-7	-	-	TRBJ2-7	CASSCRHEQYF	TGTGCTAGCAGCTGCAGACACGAGCAGTACTTC
TRBV30	-	-	TRBJ1-1	CAWSEGFTEAFF	TGTGCCTGGAGTGAAGGGTTCACTGAAGCTTTCTTT
TRBV7-2	-	-	TRBJ2-5	CASSPGSFGETQYF	TGTGCCAGCAGCCCAGGGAGTTTCGGGGAGACCCAGTACTTC
TRBV3-1	-	TRBD2	TRBJ2-3	CASSQIHLAGTDTQYF	TGTGCCAGCAGCCAAATTCACCTAGCGGGCACAGATACGCAGTATTTT
TRBV4-1	-	-	TRBJ2-7	CASSPEGGSYEQYF	TGCGCCAGCAGCCCAGAAGGCGGATCCTACGAGCAGTACTTC
TRBV21-1	-	-	TRBJ1-1	CASSNYPGQGNTEAFF	TGTGCCAGCAGCAACTATCCGGGACAGGGGAACACTGAGGCTTTCTTT
TRBV5-1	-	TRBD2	TRBJ2-5	CASSSNLAGYQETQYF	TGCGCCAGCAGCTCAAATCTAGCGGGATACCAAGAGACCCAGTACTTC
TRBV20-1	-	-	TRBJ2-7	CSARDSINYNEQYF	TGCAGTGCTAGGGACAGTATTAACTACAATGAGCAGTACTTC
TRBV20-1	-	-	TRBJ1-5	CSASRKDQPQHF	TGCAGTGCTAGTCGGAAGGATCAGCCCCAGCATTTT
TRBV21-1	-	-	TRBJ2-3	CASSPRTGYTDTQYF	TGTGCCAGCAGCCCCAGGACAGGGTACACAGATACGCAGTATTTT